This T cell receptor (beta chain) stems from a study of patients and donors after allogeneic stem cell transplantation (dated by TCRdb to the early 2020s). This clonotype has just a few counts. Its antigen has not been determined. The record has no base qualities; no much larger clone is one base away. Library preparation used RT-PCR. Sequenced on a NextSeq 550. TCRdb reran the public reads through fastp at Q25 and MiXCR, keeping productive beta chains. Identical CDR3 protein sequences are pooled into one entry, listed with their most common genes and DNA. The sample table records roughly 940,000 distinct CDR3 sequences; roughly 17% of these occur just once. Of the sample, 5.5% to 6.5% is held by the ten largest clones. The junction shows trimming of 4 bases on V and 2 bases on J, and the gene matches do not reach 10 bases of it. CDR1 and CDR2 (DFQATT, SNEGSKA) derive from the germline V gene (reference sequence). The CDR3, cysteine through phenylalanine, is 15 amino acids long. The DNA shown is the 45-base CDR3, in frame from base 1.

The V and J genes are TRBV20-1 and TRBJ2-5, with 7 middle bases fitting TRBD1. The sequence was collected from a human donor who was either an allogeneic HSCT recipient or a stem cell or donor lymphocyte infusion donor (not recorded which). It is not recorded whose cells these are; they may come from a transplant donor. The source material was blood, either unsorted or a sorted T cell fraction (not recorded which). This receptor carries the CDR3 CSATRQGPAQETQYF. DNA sequence: TGCAGTGCTACCCGACAGGGACCCGCTCAAGAGACCCAGTACTTC.